The TCR beta chain under discussion was sequenced for a study of tumor and adjacent non-tumor tissue in lung cancer. Study-level information: Patients comprised about a dozen adenocarcinoma, 2 squamous cell carcinoma and 1 small cell lung cancer.

Per the germline V gene, CDR1 is SGHRS and CDR2 is YFSETQ. This CDR3 has 14 amino acids. V dropped 4 bases and J dropped 9; count of bases not matched to a gene: 11. TCRbeta libraries were built with three rounds of nested PCR, modified from ARM-PCR. TCRdb processed the multiplex PCR reads anew with MiXCR; each CDR3 protein has one entry. The sample lists about 200,000 distinct CDR3 sequences; roughly 70% were seen once. On this clonotype itself: Its target is not known.

No cell sorting was done before RNA was extracted from the tissue. Newly diagnosed lung cancer patients had thoracic surgery in China, August–late 2014, without prior chemotherapy. General observations from the study: Compared with tumor, normal lung showed significantly lower TCR diversity. Top 100 clones took a larger repertoire share in normal lung.

The gene calls are TRBV5-1 and TRBJ1-1; 8 bases are a match to TRBD1. The TCR sequence derives from a man aged 60-69 years with non-small cell lung cancer. The source material was lung tumor tissue. This CDR3 is CASSDTGGTTKAFF. In DNA form, the CDR3 reads TGCGCCAGCAGCGATACAGGGGGAACAACTAAAGCTTTCTTT.